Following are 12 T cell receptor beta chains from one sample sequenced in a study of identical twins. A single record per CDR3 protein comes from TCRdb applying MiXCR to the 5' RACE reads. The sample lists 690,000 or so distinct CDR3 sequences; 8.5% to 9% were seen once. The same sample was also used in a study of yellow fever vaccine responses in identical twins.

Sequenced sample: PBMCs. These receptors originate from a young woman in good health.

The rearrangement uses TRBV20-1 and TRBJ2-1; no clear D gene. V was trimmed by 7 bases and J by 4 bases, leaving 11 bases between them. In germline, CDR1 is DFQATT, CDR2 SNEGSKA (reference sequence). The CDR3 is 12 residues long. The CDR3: CSVIGVYNEQFF. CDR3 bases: TGCAGTGTCATAGGAGTATACAATGAGCAGTTCTTC.

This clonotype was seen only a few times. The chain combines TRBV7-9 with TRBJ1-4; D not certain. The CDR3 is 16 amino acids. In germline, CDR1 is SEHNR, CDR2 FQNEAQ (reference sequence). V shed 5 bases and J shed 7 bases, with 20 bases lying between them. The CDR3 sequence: CASSPSAFGSSEKLFF. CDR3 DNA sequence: TGTGCCAGCAGCCCCAGCGCTTTCGGGTCTAGTGAAAAACTGTTTTTT. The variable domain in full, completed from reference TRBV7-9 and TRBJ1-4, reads DTGVSQNPRHKITKRGQNVTFRCDPISEHNRLYWYRQTLGQGPEFLTYFQNEAQLEKSRLLSDRFSAERPKGSFSTLEIQRTEQGDSAMYLCASSPSAFGSSEKLFFGSGTQLSVL.

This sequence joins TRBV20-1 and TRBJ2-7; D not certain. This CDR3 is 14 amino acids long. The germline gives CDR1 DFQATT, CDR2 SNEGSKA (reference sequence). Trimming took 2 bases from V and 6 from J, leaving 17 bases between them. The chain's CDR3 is CSARTPGRPLEQYF. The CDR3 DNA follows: TGCAGTGCTAGAACCCCCGGGCGACCTCTCGAGCAGTACTTC.

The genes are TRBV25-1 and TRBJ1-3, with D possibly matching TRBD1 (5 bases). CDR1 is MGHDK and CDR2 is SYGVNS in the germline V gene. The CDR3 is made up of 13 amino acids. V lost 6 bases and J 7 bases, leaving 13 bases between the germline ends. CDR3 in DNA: TGTGCCAGCAGCCAGGGATTCGCGAACACCATATATTTT. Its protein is CASSQGFANTIYF.

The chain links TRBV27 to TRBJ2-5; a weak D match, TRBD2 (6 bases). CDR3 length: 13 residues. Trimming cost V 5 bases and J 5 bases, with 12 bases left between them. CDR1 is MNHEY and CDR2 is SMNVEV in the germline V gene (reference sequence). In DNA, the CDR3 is TGTGCCAGCAGTGCACTAGCTTGGGAGACCCAGTACTTC. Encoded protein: CASSALAWETQYF.

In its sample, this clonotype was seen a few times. Here the CDR3 reads CASSLNRVAGANSYNEQFF. CDR3 DNA sequence: TGTGCCAGCAGTTTAAATCGAGTGGCGGGGGCCAACTCCTACAATGAGCAGTTCTTC. V usage is TRBV28 and J usage is TRBJ2-1, with D possibly matching TRBD2 (7 bases). Germline assignment: CDR1 MDHEN and CDR2 SYDVKM. Trimming took 2 bases from V and 0 from J, leaving 20 bases between them. The CDR3 consists of 19 residues.

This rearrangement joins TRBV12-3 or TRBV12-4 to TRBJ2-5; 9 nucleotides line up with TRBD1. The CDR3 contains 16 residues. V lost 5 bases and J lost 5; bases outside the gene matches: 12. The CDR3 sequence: CASSHKPGQGLETQYF. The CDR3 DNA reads TGTGCCAGCAGTCACAAACCGGGACAGGGCTTGGAGACCCAGTACTTC.

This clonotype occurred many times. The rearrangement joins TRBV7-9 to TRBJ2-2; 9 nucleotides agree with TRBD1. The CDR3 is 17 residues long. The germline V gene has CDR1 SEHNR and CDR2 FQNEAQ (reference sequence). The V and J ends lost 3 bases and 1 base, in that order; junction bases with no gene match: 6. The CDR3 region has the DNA TGTGCCAGCAGCTTCGCCGGACAGGGGTTGAACACCGGGGAGCTGTTTTTT. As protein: CASSFAGQGLNTGELFF. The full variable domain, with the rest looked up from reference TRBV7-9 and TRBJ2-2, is DTGVSQNPRHKITKRGQNVTFRCDPISEHNRLYWYRQTLGQGPEFLTYFQNEAQLEKSRLLSDRFSAERPKGSFSTLEIQRTEQGDSAMYLCASSFAGQGLNTGELFFGEGSRLTVL.

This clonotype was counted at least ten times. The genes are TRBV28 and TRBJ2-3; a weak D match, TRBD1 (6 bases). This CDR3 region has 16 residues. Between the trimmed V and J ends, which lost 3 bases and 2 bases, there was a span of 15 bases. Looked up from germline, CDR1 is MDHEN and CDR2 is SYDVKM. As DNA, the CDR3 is TGTGCCAGCAGTTTTCGGACCCGACAGGACACAGATACGCAGTATTTT. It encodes CASSFRTRQDTDTQYF.

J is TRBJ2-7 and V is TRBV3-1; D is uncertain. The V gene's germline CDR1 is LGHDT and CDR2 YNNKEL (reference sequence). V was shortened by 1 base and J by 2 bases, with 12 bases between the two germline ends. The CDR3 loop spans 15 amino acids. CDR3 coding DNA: TGTGCCAGCAGCCAAGTTGGTGGGATCCCCTACGAGCAGTACTTC. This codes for CASSQVGGIPYEQYF.

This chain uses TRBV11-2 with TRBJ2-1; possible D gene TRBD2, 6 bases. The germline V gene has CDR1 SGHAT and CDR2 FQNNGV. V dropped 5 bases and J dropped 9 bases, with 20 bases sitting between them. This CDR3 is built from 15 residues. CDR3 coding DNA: TGTGCCAGCAGCCCCATGCTTGGGACTCACGGTGAGCAGTTCTTC. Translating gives CASSPMLGTHGEQFF.

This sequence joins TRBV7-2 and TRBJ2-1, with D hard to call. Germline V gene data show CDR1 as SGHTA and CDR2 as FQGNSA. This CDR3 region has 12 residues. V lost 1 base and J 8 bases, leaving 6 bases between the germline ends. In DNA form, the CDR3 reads TGTGCCAGCAGCTTAGATCATGATGAGCAGTTCTTC. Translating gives CASSLDHDEQFF.